A single sample gave rise to the 23 T cell receptor beta chains below, sequenced in a study of radiation and T cells in renal cell carcinoma (dated by TCRdb to the early 2020s). The time point label for this specimen denotes: tumor resected at nephrectomy. The treatment or condition label corresponds to: treatment-naive control, cytoreductive nephrectomy. The protocol used for the library was the immunoSEQ multiplex PCR assay. TCRdb limited this immuneACCESS table to in-frame rearrangements with V and J called. A share of clones is missing; checked studies link under half to unresolved V genes, and the rest is unexplained. Recorded for this sample are 15,000 to 18,000 clones; roughly 50% of them occurred a single time. More than 9.5% of the sample comes from the top ten. The specimen was tumor tissue, collected from a patient whose treatment was nephrectomy without radiotherapy. Receptors were obtained from a man aged 50 to 59 with renal cell carcinoma.

The chain links TRBV5-1 to TRBJ2-3; D possibly uses TRBD1 or TRBD2 (5 bases each). Trimming removed 3 bases from V and 8 bases from J, with 19 bases in between. Germline lookup yields CDR1 SGHRS and CDR2 YFSETQ. The CDR3 has 15 residues. The CDR3 nucleotides read TGCGCCAGCAGCTCCTCAGTGGGGGTTACGGGTACGCAGTATTTT. Protein product: CASSSSVGVTGTQYF.

The chain links TRBV7-9 to TRBJ1-4, with a weak D call TRBD1 (5 bases). Germline assignment: CDR1 SEHNR and CDR2 FQNEAQ (reference sequence). V lost 1 base to trimming and J lost 8 bases, with 17 bases between them. There are 16 residues in the CDR3. The CDR3 is CASSLGIAGLGEKLFF. CDR3 DNA: TGTGCCAGCAGCTTAGGAATTGCAGGGCTGGGCGAAAAACTGTTTTTT.

On this clone: One junction end does not reproduce the germline sequence, and a read error may be involved. V usage is TRBV5-4 and J usage is TRBJ2-7, with D hard to call. The CDR3 runs 13 residues. Germline CDR1 SGHNT, CDR2 YYREEE (reference sequence). Here the CDR3 DNA reads TGCGCCAGCAGCCAAGTCCGGACCTACGAGCAGTACTTC. Translated: CASSQVRTYEQYF.

This chain uses TRBV9 with TRBJ2-1; tentative D call: TRBD2 (6 bases). The CDR3 extends over 14 amino acids. The germline gives CDR1 SGDLS, CDR2 YYNGEE. With 3 bases removed from V and 3 bases from J, the gap between germline ends came to 10 bases. CDR3 sequence: CASSEGLNYNEQFF. The CDR3 DNA reads TGTGCCAGCAGCGAGGGACTGAACTACAATGAGCAGTTCTTC.

J is TRBJ1-5 and V is TRBV21-1. TRBV21-1 constitutes a pseudogene. This CDR3 is 17 amino acids long. CDR3 nucleotide sequence: TGTGCCAGCAGCAAAGGTAACGGCCCAACGCACGATCAGCCCCAGCATTTT. Protein sequence: CASSKGNGPTHDQPQHF.

The J gene is TRBJ1-4, the V gene TRBV7-9; a weak D match, TRBD1 (5 bases). The V end was cut by 1 base, the J end by 8 bases, with 14 bases between. CDR1 and CDR2 (germline): SEHNR, FQNEAQ (reference sequence). The CDR3 is 15 residues long. The CDR3 loop is CASSLVERDGEKLFF. The CDR3 DNA sequence: TGTGCCAGCAGCTTAGTAGAGAGGGACGGGGAAAAACTGTTTTTT.

A single count supports this clone. The chain recombines TRBV7-9 with TRBJ2-7; the D gene is possibly TRBD1 (6 bases). V was clipped by 6 bases and J by 4 bases, with 19 bases between them. CDR3 length: 15 residues. Germline loops: CDR1 SEHNR, CDR2 FQNEAQ (reference sequence). In nucleotides, the CDR3 is TGTGCCAGCAGTTATAGTATACAGGGCGGGTACGAGCAGTACTTC. This codes for CASSYSIQGGYEQYF.

The chain employs TRBV29-1 and TRBJ1-1, with TRBD1 matching over 9 bases. With V trimmed by 3 bases and J by 5 bases, 7 bases remained unmatched. Germline V gives CDR1 SQVTM, CDR2 ANQGSEA. The length of the CDR3 is 14 residues. The CDR3 is CSVDGGQGRTEAFF. CDR3 DNA sequence: TGCAGCGTTGATGGTGGACAGGGGAGGACTGAAGCTTTCTTT.

V usage is TRBV11-3 and J usage is TRBJ2-1; maybe TRBD2 (6 bases). The CDR3 contains 14 residues. V lost 0 bases, J lost 10 bases, and 13 bases lay in between. Per the germline V gene, CDR1 is SGHNT and CDR2 is YENEEA. The CDR3 coding sequence is TGTGCCAGCAGCTTAGAAAATCAACGGGGGGAGCAGTTCTTC. Amino acids: CASSLENQRGEQFF.

This clone is deemed medium-sized. The chain recombines TRBV6-5 with TRBJ2-3; no clear D gene. Trimming took 6 bases from V and 4 from J, leaving 8 bases between them. CDR1 MNHEY and CDR2 SVGAGI come from the germline V gene. The CDR3 is 12 amino acids. For the CDR3, the DNA is TGTGCCAGCAGCCTCCCGGCAGATACGCAGTATTTT. Protein product: CASSLPADTQYF.

The V and J genes are TRBV4-1 and TRBJ1-1; weak D call: TRBD1 (5 bases). V dropped 0 bases and J dropped 0 bases, with 11 bases sitting between them. The CDR3 covers 16 residues. Germline lookup yields CDR1 MGHRA and CDR2 YSYEKL. CDR3 region: CASSQDGGMMNTEAFF. In DNA form, the CDR3 reads TGCGCCAGCAGCCAAGATGGGGGGATGATGAACACTGAAGCTTTCTTT.

V and J are TRBV13 and TRBJ2-7, with 7 bases that match TRBD1. Germline trimming cut 5 bases from V and 1 base from J; bases unmatched to any gene: 5. The CDR3 extends over 14 amino acids. Germline values: CDR1 PRHDT, CDR2 FYEKMQ (reference sequence). DNA for the CDR3: TGTGCCAGCAGCCCTACAGGGGATTCCTACGAGCAGTACTTC. It translates to CASSPTGDSYEQYF.

This clone is labeled medium-sized. J is TRBJ2-7 and V is TRBV29-1; tentative D call: TRBD2 (6 bases). V lost 7 bases and J lost 4, with 14 bases in between. CDR3 length: 12 residues. Looked up from germline, CDR1 is SQVTM and CDR2 is ANQGSEA. The CDR3 loop is CSGLGSLYEQYF. CDR3 nucleotide sequence: TGCAGCGGACTAGGATCCTTATACGAGCAGTACTTC.

The chain employs TRBV7-6 and TRBJ1-2; 7 nucleotides align to TRBD1. Germline trimming cut 5 bases from V and 13 bases from J; bases unmatched to any gene: 10. CDR1 and CDR2 (germline): SGHVS, FNYEAQ. CDR3 length: 12 amino acids. CDR3 region: CASSTRQGRATF. In nucleotides, the CDR3 is TGTGCCAGCAGCACCCGACAGGGCAGGGCCACCTTC.

This chain uses TRBV19 with TRBJ2-1, with 10 bases that match TRBD2. The V gene's germline CDR1 is LNHDA and CDR2 SQIVND (reference sequence). J gave up 0 bases and V 5 bases, and 7 bases lay outside the gene matches. There are 17 residues in the CDR3. CDR3 sequence (DNA): TGTGCCAGTAGTTCCAGGACTAGCGGTAGCTCCTACAATGAGCAGTTCTTC. This encodes CASSSRTSGSSYNEQFF.

The chain employs TRBV7-9 and TRBJ1-2, with D uncertain. The germline gives CDR1 SEHNR, CDR2 FQNEAQ (reference sequence). V shed 0 bases and J shed 8 bases, with 10 bases lying between them. The CDR3 length is 13 residues. Written as DNA, the CDR3 is TGTGCCAGCAGCTTAGCTACGGGAAGCGGCTACACCTTC. Translation: CASSLATGSGYTF.

This clone was counted a few times. The chain uses TRBV4-1 and TRBJ2-7; 9 bases are a match to TRBD2. The ends lost 2 bases at V and 0 bases at J; junction bases unmatched: 2. Germline CDR1 reads MGHRA; CDR2 reads YSYEKL. CDR3 length: 15 amino acids. The CDR3 spells CASSQPGLASYEQYF. The CDR3 DNA reads as TGCGCCAGCAGCCAACCGGGACTAGCCTCCTACGAGCAGTACTTC.

CDR3 sequence reads: CASSQGRFYRGEDGYTF. The CDR3 bases are TGCGCCAGCAGCCAAGGTCGTTTCTACAGGGGAGAGGATGGCTACACCTTC. The J gene is TRBJ1-2, the V gene TRBV4-3; 7 nucleotides line up with TRBD1. This CDR3 has 17 residues. The J segment lost 6 bases and the V segment lost 1 base, leaving 14 bases of the junction unmatched. In germline, CDR1 is LGHNA, CDR2 YSLEER.

A few counts support this clone. The chain uses TRBV30 and TRBJ1-5, with D hard to call. In germline, CDR1 is GTSNPN, CDR2 SVGIG (reference sequence). Trimming pared 0 bases from V and 3 bases from J, leaving 9 bases between. The CDR3 extends over 14 amino acids. In nucleotides, the CDR3 is TGTGCCTGGAGTGTAAACAGACTCAATCAGCCCCAGCATTTT. Protein sequence: CAWSVNRLNQPQHF. Variable domain in full (rest from reference TRBV30 and TRBJ1-5): SQTIHQWPATLVQPVGSPLSLECTVEGTSNPNLYWYRQAAGRGLQLLFYSVGIGQISSEVPQNLSASRPQDRQFILSSKKLLLSDSGFYLCAWSVNRLNQPQHFGDGTRLSIL.

The rearrangement uses TRBV6-6 and TRBJ1-1, with D unresolved. Trimming removed 2 bases from V and 4 bases from J, with 8 bases in between. The CDR3 extends over 13 amino acids. Germline V gives CDR1 MNHNY, CDR2 SVGAGI (reference sequence). CDR3 residues: CASSYLGGTEAFF. The CDR3 region has the DNA TGTGCCAGCAGTTACCTCGGTGGCACTGAAGCTTTCTTT.

Many counts were recorded for this clone. The chain couples TRBV6-6 to TRBJ2-3, with D perhaps matching TRBD1 (5 bases). The germline gives CDR1 MNHNY, CDR2 SVGAGI (reference sequence). The CDR3 runs 15 residues. Trimming removed 7 bases from V and 2 bases from J, with 16 bases in between. The CDR3 DNA is TGTGCCAGCACCGGACACCTTGGATACACAGATACGCAGTATTTT. As protein: CASTGHLGYTDTQYF.

The chain joins TRBV6-1 to TRBJ1-1; D gene ambiguous. Looked up from germline, CDR1 is MNHNS and CDR2 is SASEGT. Trimming cost V 2 bases and J 1 base, with 5 bases left between them. This CDR3 region has 13 residues. The CDR3 protein is CASSEHRNTEAFF. The CDR3 DNA reads TGTGCCAGCAGTGAACACAGGAACACTGAAGCTTTCTTT.

The chain couples TRBV18 to TRBJ2-1; D may correspond to TRBD1 or TRBD2 (5 bases each). CDR3 length: 17 residues. Trimming pared 3 bases from V and 0 bases from J, leaving 15 bases between. CDR1 is KGHSH and CDR2 is LQKENI in the germline V gene. DNA of the CDR3: TGTGCCAGCTCACCCCCTTCGGGGACGGTCTCCTACAATGAGCAGTTCTTC. It specifies CASSPPSGTVSYNEQFF.